These 18 T cell receptor beta chains share one sample of origin, sequenced in a study of blood T cell repertoires in COVID-19 (dated by TCRdb to between 2020 and 2021). Library construction relied on the immunoSEQ multiplex PCR assay. TCRdb retrieved this table from immuneACCESS and kept in-frame rearrangements only. Not all clones are present; in checked studies, unresolved V genes account for under half, and no reason is known for the remainder. In this sample the table shows 150,000 to 200,000 clones, over 70% of which occur a single time. The top ten clones comprise approximately 4% of the sample. Sequencing used PBMCs or T cells enriched from blood (not recorded which). The receptors were sampled from a woman aged 45-65 years in a cohort exposed to, infected with or recovered from COVID-19 (not recorded which).

The chain recombines TRBV18 with TRBJ1-5; 7 bases are shared with TRBD1. The ends lost 4 bases at V and 4 bases at J; junction bases unmatched: 16. The CDR3 extends over 18 amino acids. CDR1 is KGHSH, CDR2 LQKENI, per germline. CDR3 region: CASSRSRGSTYSNQPQHF. DNA of the CDR3: TGTGCCAGCTCACGGAGCAGGGGGTCAACTTATAGTAATCAGCCCCAGCATTTT.

The rearrangement links TRBV12-3 or TRBV12-4 to TRBJ1-6, with TRBD1 as a possible D gene (6 bases). V was trimmed by 9 bases and J by 3 bases, leaving 9 bases between them. There are 13 residues in the CDR3. CDR3: CASQDSYNSPLHF. The CDR3 nucleotides read TGTGCCAGTCAGGACAGCTATAATTCACCCCTCCACTTT.

The CDR3: CATSYISGAEAFF. The CDR3 nucleotides are TGTGCCACCAGCTATATATCAGGGGCTGAAGCTTTCTTT. The genes are TRBV15 and TRBJ1-1; possibly TRBD1 for D (6 bases). The V end was cut by 5 bases, the J end by 6 bases, with 13 bases between. The germline CDR1 and CDR2 sequences are LNHNV and YYDKDF (reference sequence). The length of the CDR3 is 13 residues.

The gene calls are TRBV28 and TRBJ2-7, with a tentative D call TRBD1 (5 bases). The CDR3 contains 14 residues. Germline V gives CDR1 MDHEN, CDR2 SYDVKM. V was clipped by 2 bases and J by 0 bases, with 8 bases between them. The CDR3 spells CASSLTGSSYEQYF. CDR3 nucleotides: TGTGCCAGCAGTTTAACAGGAAGCTCCTACGAGCAGTACTTC.

The genes are TRBV12-3 or TRBV12-4 and TRBJ2-7; no clear D. The V end was cut by 5 bases, the J end by 7 bases, with 9 bases between. This CDR3 region has 11 residues. The CDR3 loop reads CASSKRREQYF. The CDR3 nucleotides read TGTGCCAGCAGTAAACGCCGGGAGCAGTACTTC.

CDR3 DNA sequence: TGTGCCAGTAGTAACAAGGGACTGACCGGCTACGAGCAGTACTTC. Its protein product is CASSNKGLTGYEQYF. The V and J genes are TRBV19 and TRBJ2-7; D perhaps matches TRBD2 (6 bases). Looked up from germline, CDR1 is LNHDA and CDR2 is SQIVND (reference sequence). The CDR3 covers 15 residues. Trimming removed 4 bases from V and 3 bases from J, with 16 bases in between.

The chain is built from TRBV7-8 and TRBJ1-1; 7 nucleotides align to TRBD1. V trimming: 5 bases; J trimming: 5 bases; junction bases outside the gene matches: 5. The germline V gene encodes CDR1 SGHVS and CDR2 FQNEAQ. This CDR3 comprises 13 residues. CDR3 loop: CASSRDRYTEAFF. CDR3 bases: TGTGCCAGCAGCCGGGACAGATATACTGAAGCTTTCTTT.

The chain carries TRBV25-1 and TRBJ2-5; 7 bases are shared with TRBD2. Germline-derived CDR1 and CDR2 are MGHDK and SYGVNS. J gave up 3 bases and V 1 base, and 2 bases lay outside the gene matches. This CDR3 contains 14 residues. The CDR3 region is CASSEWGGEETQYF. CDR3 in DNA: TGTGCCAGCAGTGAATGGGGGGGGGAAGAGACCCAGTACTTC.

The table lists this clone with a count of one. CDR3 region: CASSLAAGLFEAFF. CDR3 DNA: TGCGCCAGCAGCTTGGCCGCGGGACTATTTGAAGCTTTCTTT. The gene calls are TRBV5-1 and TRBJ1-1; weak D call: TRBD1 (5 bases). Germline V gene data show CDR1 as SGHRS and CDR2 as YFSETQ. V lost 0 bases to trimming and J lost 7 bases, with 13 bases between them. The CDR3 covers 14 residues.

This clone was recorded only once. CDR3 DNA: TGTGCCAGCAGTGACCGACAGGGCGGCAATCAGCCCCAGCATTTT. This sequence encodes CASSDRQGGNQPQHF. The chain is built from TRBV2 and TRBJ1-5, with TRBD1 matching over 7 bases. Germline trimming cut 3 bases from V and 2 bases from J; bases unmatched to any gene: 4. The CDR3 runs to 15 residues. Looked up from germline, CDR1 is SNHLY and CDR2 is FYNNEI.

The chain uses TRBV30 and TRBJ1-1; tentatively, D is TRBD1 (6 bases). V lost 7 bases, J lost 7 bases, and 16 bases lay in between. The CDR3 has 12 residues. CDR1 and CDR2 (germline): GTSNPN, SVGIG (reference sequence). The CDR3 DNA follows: TGTGCCTCCGAAGGGGGGGGAGGTGAAGCTTTCTTT. Its translation: CASEGGGGEAFF.

The chain joins TRBV28 to TRBJ1-6, with 7 bases fitting TRBD1. CDR3 length: 14 amino acids. The V segment lost 8 bases and the J segment 6 bases; nucleotides outside the gene matches: 7. CDR1 MDHEN and CDR2 SYDVKM come from the germline V gene. The CDR3 loop reads CASGRRDSNSPLHF. DNA for the CDR3: TGTGCCAGCGGACGCCGGGACAGTAATTCACCCCTCCACTTT.

The rearrangement links TRBV27 to TRBJ2-1; weak D call: TRBD2 (6 bases). Germline assignment: CDR1 MNHEY and CDR2 SMNVEV (reference sequence). The CDR3 is 16 amino acids. The ends were cut back, 7 bases at V and 5 bases at J, with 21 bases in the middle. The CDR3 DNA reads as TGTGCCAGCACCCCTCGAGTCGAGCGGGCAAACAATGAGCAGTTCTTC. This encodes CASTPRVERANNEQFF.

The chain links TRBV27 to TRBJ2-5; TRBD2 matches 10 bases. This CDR3 is built from 16 residues. Germline CDR1 MNHEY, CDR2 SMNVEV (reference sequence). V shed 7 bases and J 7 bases; nucleotides not matched to a gene: 15. The CDR3 coding sequence is TGTGCCAGCACCAAAGGGGCTAGCGGGAGTATTGGGACCCAGTACTTC. The encoded protein is CASTKGASGSIGTQYF.

The chain is built from TRBV29-1 and TRBJ2-7; D may be TRBD1 (5 bases). Per the germline V gene, CDR1 is SQVTM and CDR2 is ANQGSEA. V dropped 4 bases and J dropped 3 bases, with 10 bases sitting between them. The CDR3 is 12 amino acids. The CDR3 nucleotides read TGCAGCGTTGTTCATGACAGCTACGAGCAGTACTTC. Translating gives CSVVHDSYEQYF.

J is TRBJ2-1 and V is TRBV4-1; D possibly corresponds to TRBD2 (7 bases). V lost 1 base, J lost 0 bases, and 13 bases lay in between. The germline CDR1 and CDR2 sequences are MGHRA and YSYEKL. The CDR3 is 17 residues long. The CDR3 coding sequence is TGCGCCAGCAGCCAAGGGGGGGGCTCTGTCTCCTACAATGAGCAGTTCTTC. Amino acid sequence: CASSQGGGSVSYNEQFF.

The rearrangement links TRBV5-5 to TRBJ2-3, with 7 nucleotides matching TRBD1. Trimming took 3 bases from V and 4 from J; bases not matched to a gene: 8. The germline V gene has CDR1 SGHKS and CDR2 YYEKEE (reference sequence). This CDR3 has 15 amino acids. CDR3 amino acids: CASSWGQLVSDTQYF. In DNA, the CDR3 is TGTGCCAGCAGCTGGGGACAGTTAGTGTCAGATACGCAGTATTTT.

This clone was observed a single time. The J gene is TRBJ2-2, the V gene TRBV5-1, with D unclear. V lost 2 bases and J 1 base, leaving 6 bases between the germline ends. CDR3 length equals 14 residues. CDR1 and CDR2 (germline): SGHRS, YFSETQ. The CDR3 DNA is TGCGCCAGCAGCTTAGAGGTGAACACCGGGGAGCTGTTTTTT. This gives the protein CASSLEVNTGELFF.